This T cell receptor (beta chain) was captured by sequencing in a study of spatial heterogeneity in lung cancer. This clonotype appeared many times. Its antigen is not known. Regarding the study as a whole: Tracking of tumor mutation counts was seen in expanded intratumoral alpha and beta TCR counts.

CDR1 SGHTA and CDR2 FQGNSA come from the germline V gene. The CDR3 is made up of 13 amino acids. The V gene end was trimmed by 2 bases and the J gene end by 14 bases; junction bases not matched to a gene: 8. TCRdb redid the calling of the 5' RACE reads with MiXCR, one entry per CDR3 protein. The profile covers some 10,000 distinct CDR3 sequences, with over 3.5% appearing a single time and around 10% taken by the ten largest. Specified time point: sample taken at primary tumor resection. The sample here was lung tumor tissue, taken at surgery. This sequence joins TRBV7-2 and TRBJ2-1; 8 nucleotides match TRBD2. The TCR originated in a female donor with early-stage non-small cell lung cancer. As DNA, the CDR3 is TGTGCCAGCAGCTTAAGGCTGGCGGGAGGTGAGTTCTTC. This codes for CASSLRLAGGEFF.